Listed below are T cell receptor beta chains from one sample, sequenced in a study of blood T cell repertoires in COVID-19. Measured with immunoSEQ multiplex PCR; TCRdb has only the in-frame clones, and not every one. The repertoire holds under 300,000 clones, with 75% to 90% as singletons. Sequenced material: PBMCs or T cells enriched from blood (not recorded which). The receptors shown here come from a woman aged 25 to 45 with acute COVID-19. Both conserved end residues are part of each CDR3. D genes are given only for firm matches. Clone size is shown for a subset of rows, as once, few, many or a class of expanded clone.

TRBD2	TRBJ2-1	TRBV28	NA	CAAMGLAGLGSYNEQFF	TGTGCAGCTATGGGGCTAGCGGGACTTGGCTCCTACAATGAGCAGTTCTTC
TRBD2	TRBJ2-7	TRBV30	NA	CAWTSGGSSSYEQYF	TGTGCCTGGACGAGCGGGGGGTCTTCGTCCTACGAGCAGTACTTC
TRBD1	TRBJ1-2	TRBV19	NA	CASSTAERDRGNYGYTF	TGTGCCAGTAGTACGGCTGAACGGGACAGGGGGAACTATGGCTACACCTTC
NA	TRBJ1-1	TRBV18	NA	CASSPNREAFF	TGTGCCAGCTCACCAAACAGAGAAGCTTTCTTT
NA	TRBJ2-3	TRBV11-3	NA	CASSKGLSTDTQYF	TGTGCCAGCAGCAAGGGACTGAGCACAGATACGCAGTATTTT
NA	TRBJ1-5	TRBV30	NA	CAWSPTGGRRDQPQHF	TGTGCCTGGAGTCCCACGGGGGGAAGGAGGGATCAGCCCCAGCATTTT
TRBD1	TRBJ1-4	TRBV19	NA	CASADRGREKLFF	TGTGCCAGTGCGGACAGGGGAAGGGAAAAACTGTTTTTT
TRBD1	TRBJ2-7	TRBV2	NA	CASSAQGASYEQYF	TGTGCCAGCAGTGCTCAGGGGGCGTCCTACGAGCAGTACTTC
NA	TRBJ1-2	TRBV7-2	few	CASSLDLLGSGYTF	TGTGCCAGCAGCTTAGATTTATTGGGGAGTGGCTACACCTTC
NA	TRBJ1-5	TRBV5-1	NA	CASSPSGDQPQHF	TGCGCCAGCAGCCCCAGCGGGGATCAGCCCCAGCATTTT
TRBD1	TRBJ1-4	TRBV15	NA	CATSRDGDRAEKLFF	TGTGCCACCAGCAGAGATGGTGACAGGGCGGAAAAACTGTTTTTT
NA	TRBJ1-2	TRBV6-5	NA	CASRPTENYGYTF	TGTGCCAGCAGACCGACAGAAAACTATGGCTACACCTTC
TRBD2	TRBJ2-1	TRBV28	NA	CASRSGTSGSNEQFF	TGTGCCAGCAGGAGTGGGACTAGCGGCTCCAATGAGCAGTTCTTC
NA	TRBJ2-7	TRBV4-1	few	CASSQILDSSYEQYF	TGCGCCAGCAGCCAAATACTGGACTCGTCCTACGAGCAGTACTTC
NA	TRBJ1-1	TRBV12-5	NA	CASAPGLVTEAFF	TGTGCTAGTGCCCCGGGTTTGGTCACTGAAGCTTTCTTT
NA	TRBJ2-7	TRBV6-5	NA	CASSSGERGFEQYF	TGTGCCAGCAGTTCCGGGGAACGGGGGTTCGAGCAGTACTTC
NA	TRBJ1-4	TRBV7-2	NA	CASSLFGGEATNEKLFF	TGTGCCAGCAGCTTATTCGGGGGGGAGGCAACTAATGAAAAACTGTTTTTT
NA	TRBJ1-2	TRBV19	NA	CASIHRGGDYGYTF	TGTGCCAGTATCCACCGGGGGGGCGACTATGGCTACACCTTC
NA	TRBJ1-2	TRBV5-1	NA	CASSLRGVNYGYTF	TGCGCCAGCAGCTTGCGCGGGGTGAACTATGGCTACACCTTC
TRBD1	TRBJ1-1	TRBV7-7	NA	CASSWGQINTEAFF	TGTGCTAGCAGCTGGGGACAGATTAACACTGAAGCTTTCTTT
TRBD1	TRBJ1-2	TRBV6-2/TRBV6-3	few	CASSRPGGSVYGYTF	TGTGCCAGCAGCCGCCCAGGGGGCTCTGTCTATGGCTACACCTTC
NA	TRBJ1-1	TRBV4-1	NA	CASSQNTGRKHF	TGCGCCAGCAGCCAAAATACTGGCAGGAAACACTTT
NA	TRBJ2-3	TRBV9	NA	CASSVAGGNTQYF	TGTGCCAGCAGCGTAGCCGGAGGTAATACGCAGTATTTT
NA	TRBJ1-6	TRBV11-2	NA	CASSAAASHSPLHF	TGTGCCAGCAGCGCGGCAGCGAGTCATTCACCCCTCCACTTT
TRBD2	TRBJ2-3	TRBV3-1/TRBV3-2	once	CASSPSGTSPGVDTQYF	TGTGCCAGCAGCCCTTCCGGGACTAGCCCAGGAGTTGATACGCAGTATTTT
NA	TRBJ1-2	TRBV28	once	CASKITGTNYGYTF	TGTGCCAGCAAGATTACAGGGACTAACTATGGCTACACCTTC
NA	TRBJ2-7	TRBV28	NA	CASSTRDTEQYF	TGTGCCAGCAGTACCCGGGACACCGAGCAGTACTTC
NA	TRBJ2-2	TRBV5-4	NA	CASSLAPDTGELFF	TGTGCCAGCAGCTTGGCGCCGGACACCGGGGAGCTGTTTTTT
NA	TRBJ1-2	TRBV19	NA	CASSLTGRTNYGYTF	TGTGCCAGTAGTCTAACAGGGAGAACTAACTATGGCTACACCTTC
TRBD1	TRBJ2-1	TRBV28	few	CASSLLGTGDNEQFF	TGTGCCAGCAGTTTATTGGGGACAGGGGACAATGAGCAGTTCTTC
TRBD1	TRBJ2-7	TRBV5-6	NA	CASSFLPRDRGAEQYF	TGTGCCAGCAGCTTTTTGCCCCGGGACAGGGGGGCCGAGCAGTACTTC
TRBD1	TRBJ1-6	TRBV28	NA	CASRVDRTNSPLHF	TGTGCCAGCCGCGTGGACAGGACGAATTCACCCCTCCACTTT
TRBD1	TRBJ1-5	TRBV3-1/TRBV3-2	NA	CASSPDRVHQPQHF	TGTGCCAGCAGCCCTGACAGGGTCCATCAGCCCCAGCATTTT
NA	TRBJ1-5	TRBV29-1	few	CSVGQSNSNQPQHF	TGCAGCGTTGGACAGAGTAATAGCAATCAGCCCCAGCATTTT
NA	TRBJ2-1	TRBV5-1	NA	CASSLDPEGLPFF	TGCGCCAGCAGCTTGGACCCCGAGGGCCTGCCGTTCTTC
TRBD1	TRBJ2-3	TRBV7-2	once	CASSFQTGGASDTQYF	TGTGCCAGCAGCTTTCAAACAGGGGGCGCGTCAGATACGCAGTATTTT
TRBD2	TRBJ2-3	TRBV7-3	NA	CASSLAGSDTQYF	TGTGCCAGCAGCCTAGCGGGATCAGATACGCAGTATTTT
NA	TRBJ1-3	TRBV5-5	once	CASSLGLSNSGNTIYF	TGTGCCAGCAGCTTGGGTTTGAGTAACTCTGGAAACACCATATATTTT
TRBD1	TRBJ1-2	TRBV6-2/TRBV6-3	NA	CASSTGQNYGYTF	TGTGCCAGCAGTACGGGACAGAACTATGGCTACACCTTC
TRBD1	TRBJ1-5	TRBV27	few	CASSPRTGTDGNQPQHF	TGTGCCAGCAGTCCCCGGACAGGGACGGATGGCAATCAGCCCCAGCATTTT
NA	TRBJ1-4	TRBV2	NA	CASSQAVGSGEKLFF	TGTGCCAGCAGCCAGGCGGTGGGGAGTGGTGAAAAACTGTTTTTT
NA	TRBJ1-1	TRBV12-5	NA	CASGWIRDTRGSTEAFF	TGTGCTAGTGGCTGGATCCGGGACACTCGAGGTAGCACTGAAGCTTTCTTT